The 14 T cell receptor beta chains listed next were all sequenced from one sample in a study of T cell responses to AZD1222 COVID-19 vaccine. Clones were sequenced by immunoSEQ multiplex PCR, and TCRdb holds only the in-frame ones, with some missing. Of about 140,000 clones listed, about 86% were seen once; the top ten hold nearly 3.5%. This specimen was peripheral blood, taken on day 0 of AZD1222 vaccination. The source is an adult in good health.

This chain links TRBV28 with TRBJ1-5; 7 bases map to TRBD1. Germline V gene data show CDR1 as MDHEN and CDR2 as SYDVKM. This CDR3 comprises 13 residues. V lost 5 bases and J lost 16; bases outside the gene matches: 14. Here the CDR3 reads CASSPTATGWIHF. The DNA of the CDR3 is TGTGCCAGCAGTCCCACAGCGACAGGGTGGATACATTTT. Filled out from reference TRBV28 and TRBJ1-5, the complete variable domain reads DVKVTQSSRYLVKRTGEKVFLECVQDMDHENMFWYRQDPGLGLRLIYFSYDVKMKEKGDIPEGYSVSREKKERFSLILESASTNQTSMYLCASSPTATGWIHFGDGTRLSIL.

CDR3: CASSPRDRTDTQYF. CDR3 sequence (DNA): TGTGCCAGCAGCCCTCGGGACCGCACAGATACGCAGTATTTT. This chain uses TRBV7-9 with TRBJ2-3; D possibly matches TRBD1 or TRBD2 (5 bases each). CDR1 and CDR2 from the germline V gene are SEHNR and FQNEAQ (reference sequence). The CDR3 is 14 residues long. Deletions cut 5 bases from V and 1 base from J, with 10 bases between. Full variable domain (missing parts from reference TRBV7-9 and TRBJ2-3): DTGVSQNPRHKITKRGQNVTFRCDPISEHNRLYWYRQTLGQGPEFLTYFQNEAQLEKSRLLSDRFSAERPKGSFSTLEIQRTEQGDSAMYLCASSPRDRTDTQYFGPGTRLTVL.

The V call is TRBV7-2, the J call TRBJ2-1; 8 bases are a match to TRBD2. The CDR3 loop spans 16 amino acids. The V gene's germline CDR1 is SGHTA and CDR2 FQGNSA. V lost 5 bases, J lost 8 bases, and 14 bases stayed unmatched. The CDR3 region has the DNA TGTGCCAGCAGCCCTAGTGGGAGTAGCGGGATTTATGAGCAGTTCTTC. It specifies CASSPSGSSGIYEQFF.

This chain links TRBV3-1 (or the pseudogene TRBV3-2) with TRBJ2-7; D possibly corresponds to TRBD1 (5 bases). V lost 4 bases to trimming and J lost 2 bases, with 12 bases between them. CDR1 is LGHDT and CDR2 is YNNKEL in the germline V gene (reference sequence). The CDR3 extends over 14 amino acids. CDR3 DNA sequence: TGTGCCAGCAGCCCCACAGGACAACCCTACGAGCAGTACTTC. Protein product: CASSPTGQPYEQYF.

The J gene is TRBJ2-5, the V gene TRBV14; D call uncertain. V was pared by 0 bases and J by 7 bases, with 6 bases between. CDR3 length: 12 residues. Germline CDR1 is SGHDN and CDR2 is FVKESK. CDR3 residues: CASSQDLWTQYF. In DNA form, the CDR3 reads TGTGCCAGCAGCCAAGATCTTTGGACCCAGTACTTC.

CDR3 DNA sequence: TGTGCCAGCAGTCCCCGGGCTGAAGCTTTCTTT. Translating it yields CASSPRAEAFF. V is TRBV12-3 or TRBV12-4 and J is TRBJ1-1; D is ambiguous. The germline V and J ends were trimmed by 5 bases and 6 bases, with 7 bases remaining between them. There are 11 residues in the CDR3.

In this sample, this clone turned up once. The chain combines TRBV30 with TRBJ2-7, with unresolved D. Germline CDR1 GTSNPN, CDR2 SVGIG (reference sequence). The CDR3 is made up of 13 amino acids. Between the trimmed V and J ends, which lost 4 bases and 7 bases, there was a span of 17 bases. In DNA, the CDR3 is TGTGCCTGGACACGGAGTGGGGTTAAAGAGCAGTACTTC. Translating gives CAWTRSGVKEQYF. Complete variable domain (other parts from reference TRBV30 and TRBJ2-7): SQTIHQWPATLVQPVGSPLSLECTVEGTSNPNLYWYRQAAGRGLQLLFYSVGIGQISSEVPQNLSASRPQDRQFILSSKKLLLSDSGFYLCAWTRSGVKEQYFGPGTRLTVT.

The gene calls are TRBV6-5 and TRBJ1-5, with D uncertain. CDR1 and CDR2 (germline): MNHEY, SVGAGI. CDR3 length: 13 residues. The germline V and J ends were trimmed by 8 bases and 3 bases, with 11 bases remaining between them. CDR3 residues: CASGSRDNQPQHF. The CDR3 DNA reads TGTGCCAGCGGGTCCAGAGACAATCAGCCCCAGCATTTT.

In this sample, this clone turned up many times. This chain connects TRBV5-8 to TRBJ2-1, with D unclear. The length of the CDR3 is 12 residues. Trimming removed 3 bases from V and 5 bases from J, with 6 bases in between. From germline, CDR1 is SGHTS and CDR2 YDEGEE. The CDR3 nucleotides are TGTGCCAGCAGCTGGTGGGACAATGAGCAGTTCTTC. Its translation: CASSWWDNEQFF.

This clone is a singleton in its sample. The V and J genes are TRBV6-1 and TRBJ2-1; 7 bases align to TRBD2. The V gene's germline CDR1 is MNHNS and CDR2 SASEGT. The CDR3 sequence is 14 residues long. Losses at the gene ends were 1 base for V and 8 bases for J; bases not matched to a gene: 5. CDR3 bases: TGTGCCAGCAGTGAAGAGGGACGGGAGGATGAGCAGTTCTTC. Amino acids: CASSEEGREDEQFF.

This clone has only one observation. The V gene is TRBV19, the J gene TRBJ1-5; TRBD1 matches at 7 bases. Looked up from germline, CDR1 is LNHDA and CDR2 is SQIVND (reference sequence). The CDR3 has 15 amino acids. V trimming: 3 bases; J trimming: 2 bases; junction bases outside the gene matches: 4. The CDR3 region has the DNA TGTGCCAGTAGTATCCCCAGGGGGGGCAATCAGCCCCAGCATTTT. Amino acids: CASSIPRGGNQPQHF.

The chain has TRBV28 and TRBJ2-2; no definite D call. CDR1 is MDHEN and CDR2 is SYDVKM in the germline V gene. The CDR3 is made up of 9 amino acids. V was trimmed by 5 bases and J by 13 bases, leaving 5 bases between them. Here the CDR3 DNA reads TGTGCCAGCAGTCCGTCGCTGTTTTTT. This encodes CASSPSLFF.

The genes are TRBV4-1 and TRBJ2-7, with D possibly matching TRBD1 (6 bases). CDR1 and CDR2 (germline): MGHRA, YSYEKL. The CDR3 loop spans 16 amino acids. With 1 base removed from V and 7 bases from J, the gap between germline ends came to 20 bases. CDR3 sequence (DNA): TGCGCCAGCAGCCAAGGCCTGGACAGAACCGATGAGGAGCAGTACTTC. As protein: CASSQGLDRTDEEQYF.

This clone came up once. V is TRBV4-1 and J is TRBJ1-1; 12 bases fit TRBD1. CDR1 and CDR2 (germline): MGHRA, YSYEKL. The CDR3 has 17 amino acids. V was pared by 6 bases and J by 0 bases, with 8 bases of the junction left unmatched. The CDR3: CASSSPGQGALNTEAFF. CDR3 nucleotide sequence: TGCGCCAGCAGTTCTCCGGGACAGGGGGCATTGAACACTGAAGCTTTCTTT.